This TCR beta chain is drawn from a study of T-cell memory formation after mild COVID-19. TCRdb re-called the 5' RACE reads through MiXCR, storing one row per CDR3 protein. The sample has over 500,000 distinct CDR3 sequences; around 16% are singletons. The table lists this clonotype with many counts. The junction and the germline gene differ at one end; a read error may be behind it. The CDR3 is made up of 14 amino acids. CDR1 is SGHRS, CDR2 YFSETQ, per germline. The sequence was collected from an adult woman who had mild COVID-19 (a few samples of this study predate the infection). Cell type and time point are not known. The sample comprised PBMCs or a T cell subset sorted from them (not recorded which). The rearrangement links TRBV5-1 to TRBJ2-7; TRBD2 is a possible D gene (5 bases). The CDR3 DNA reads as TGTGCCAGCAGCCTAAGCGGCAGCTCCTACGAGCAGTACTTC. Protein sequence: CASSLSGSSYEQYF.